The clone carrying this T cell receptor beta chain was seen a single time. This sample was included in a study of blood T cell repertoires in COVID-19. Looking at the study overall: Material from acute and convalescent COVID-19 was sourced from the United States, Italy and Spain. From T cells, B-cell-depleted T cells, or PBMCs came the material, which was cDNA or gDNA.

Original processing notes: Amplified reference gene primers provided the basis for estimating nucleated cell counts. TCRdb's copy holds only in-frame clones and misses some; the assay was immunoSEQ multiplex PCR. The DNA gave D and trimming, while V, J and clone size come from that table. The profile shows fewer than 150,000 clones, approximately 77% of them singletons. CDR3 size: 17 residues. Trimming removed 6 bases from V and 4 bases from J, with 21 bases in between. Germline-derived CDR1 and CDR2 are SNHLY and FYNNEI. Sequenced input: peripheral blood. The TCR sequence derives from an older man with acute or convalescent COVID-19. The chain couples TRBV2 to TRBJ2-2; D perhaps matches TRBD2 (5 bases). This CDR3 reads CASSRNGVDYRTGELFF. As DNA, the CDR3 is TGTGCCAGCAGCCGAAACGGGGTGGATTATCGCACCGGGGAGCTGTTTTTT.